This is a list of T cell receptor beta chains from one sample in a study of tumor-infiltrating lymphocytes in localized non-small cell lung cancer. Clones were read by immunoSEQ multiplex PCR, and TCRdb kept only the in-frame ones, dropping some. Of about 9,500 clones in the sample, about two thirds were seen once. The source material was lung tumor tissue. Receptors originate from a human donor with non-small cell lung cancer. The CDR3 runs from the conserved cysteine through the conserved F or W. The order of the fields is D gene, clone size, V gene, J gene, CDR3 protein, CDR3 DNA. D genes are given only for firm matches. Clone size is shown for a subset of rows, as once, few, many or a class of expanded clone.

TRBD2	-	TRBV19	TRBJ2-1	CASRKSGTSGAGEQFF	TGTGCCAGTAGGAAATCCGGGACTAGCGGGGCCGGGGAGCAGTTCTTC
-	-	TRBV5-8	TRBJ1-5	CASRARFSYSNQPQHF	TGTGCCAGCAGAGCGCGTTTCAGTTATAGCAATCAGCCCCAGCATTTT
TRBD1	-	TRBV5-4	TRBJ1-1	CASSHGGQGATEAFF	TGTGCCAGCAGCCACGGTGGACAGGGGGCGACTGAAGCTTTCTTT
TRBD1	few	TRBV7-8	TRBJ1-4	CASSLIGQGAEGGLFF	TGTGCCAGCAGCTTAATCGGACAGGGGGCCGAAGGGGGACTGTTTTTT
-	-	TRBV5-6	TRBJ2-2	CASSLVGGVGELFF	TGTGCCAGCAGCTTGGTTGGGGGAGTCGGGGAGCTGTTTTTT
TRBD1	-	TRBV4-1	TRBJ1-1	CASSQAGTGGVWEAFF	TGCGCCAGCAGCCAGGCCGGGACAGGGGGGGTTTGGGAAGCTTTCTTT
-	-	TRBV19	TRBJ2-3	CASSRDEISTDTQYF	TGTGCCAGTAGTCGGGACGAGATAAGCACAGATACGCAGTATTTT
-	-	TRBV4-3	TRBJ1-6	CASSLWGGADSPLHF	TGCGCCAGCAGCCTATGGGGTGGGGCGGATTCACCCCTCCACTTT
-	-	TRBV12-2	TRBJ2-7	CASRFLAGVASYEQYF	TGTGCAAGTCGCTTCCTAGCGGGGGTAGCTTCCTACGAGCAGTACTTC
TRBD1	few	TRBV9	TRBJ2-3	CASSPDRASADTQYF	TGTGCCAGCAGCCCGGACAGGGCTTCCGCAGATACGCAGTATTTT
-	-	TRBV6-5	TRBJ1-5	CASSSRSGDQPQHF	TGTGCCAGCAGTTCGCGATCAGGGGATCAGCCCCAGCATTTT
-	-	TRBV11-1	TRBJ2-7	CASSFLIGQGVDYEQYF	TGTGCCAGCAGCTTTTTAATTGGCCAGGGAGTGGATTACGAGCAGTACTTC
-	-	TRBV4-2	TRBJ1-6	CASSQGSTPTLHF	TGTGCCAGCAGCCAAGGATCCACCCCGACCCTCCACTTT
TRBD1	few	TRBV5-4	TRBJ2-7	CASKTGGTYEQYF	TGTGCCAGCAAGACAGGGGGTACCTACGAGCAGTACTTC
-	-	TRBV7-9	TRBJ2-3	CASSFGPDNTQYF	TGTGCCAGCAGCTTCGGACCCGACAATACGCAGTATTTT
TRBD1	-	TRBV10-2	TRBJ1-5	CASSESARGSNQPQHF	TGCGCCAGCAGTGAGTCGGCCAGGGGGTCCAATCAGCCCCAGCATTTT
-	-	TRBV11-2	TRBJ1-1	CASSPGQNTEAFF	TGTGCCAGCAGCCCCGGCCAGAACACTGAAGCTTTCTTT
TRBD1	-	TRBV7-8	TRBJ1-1	CASSSMRGLTEAFF	TGTGCCAGCTCGTCGATGAGGGGGCTTACTGAAGCTTTCTTT
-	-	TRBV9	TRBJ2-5	CASSVEQGQGQETQYF	TGTGCCAGCAGCGTAGAGCAGGGCCAGGGGCAAGAGACCCAGTACTTC
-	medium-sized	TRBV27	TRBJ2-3	CASSSGGQGFGRGTDTQYF	TGTGCCAGCAGTTCCGGAGGACAGGGTTTCGGGAGGGGCACAGATACGCAGTATTTT
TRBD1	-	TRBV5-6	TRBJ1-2	CASSYTPKGAYGYTF	TGTGCCAGCAGCTACACTCCAAAGGGGGCCTATGGCTACACCTTC
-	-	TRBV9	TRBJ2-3	CASSVAATTDTQYF	TGTGCCAGCAGCGTAGCTGCTACCACAGATACGCAGTATTTT
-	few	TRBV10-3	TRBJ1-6	CAISPTGNNSPLHF	TGTGCCATCAGTCCGACAGGAAATAATTCACCCCTCCACTTT
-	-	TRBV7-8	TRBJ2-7	CASSLAFRIGLSYEQYF	TGTGCCAGCAGCTTAGCCTTCCGGATAGGGCTTTCCTACGAGCAGTACTTC
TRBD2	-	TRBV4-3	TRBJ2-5	CASSQGVGAGEQETQYF	TGCGCCAGCAGCCAAGGAGTTGGAGCGGGGGAACAAGAGACCCAGTACTTC
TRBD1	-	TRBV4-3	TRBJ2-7	CASSHSTGGYEQYF	TGCGCCAGCAGCCACTCCACAGGGGGCTACGAGCAGTACTTC
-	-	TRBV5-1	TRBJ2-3	CASMISSATDTQYF	TGCGCCAGCATGATCAGCTCCGCCACAGATACGCAGTATTTT
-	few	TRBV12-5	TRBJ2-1	CASGLWIAGEQFF	TGTGCTAGTGGTCTGTGGATAGCCGGTGAGCAGTTCTTC
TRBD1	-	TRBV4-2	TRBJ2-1	CASSEPHSLGQGTRNEQFF	TGTGCCAGCAGCGAACCACACTCTTTGGGACAGGGGACCAGGAATGAGCAGTTCTTC
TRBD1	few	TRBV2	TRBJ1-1	CASNDRVISITEAFF	TGTGCCAGCAACGACAGGGTAATTTCGATCACTGAAGCTTTCTTT
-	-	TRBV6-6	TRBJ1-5	CASSSRGFWQPQHF	TGTGCCAGCAGCTCACGGGGGTTTTGGCAGCCCCAGCATTTT
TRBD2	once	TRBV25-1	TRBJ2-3	CASSERGVRADTQYF	TGTGCCAGCAGTGAACGGGGGGTGAGGGCAGATACGCAGTATTTT
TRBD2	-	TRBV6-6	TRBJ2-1	CASSSLAGGPWEQFF	TGTGCCAGCAGTTCCCTAGCGGGAGGGCCATGGGAGCAGTTCTTC
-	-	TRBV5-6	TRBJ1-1	CASSLVGGHPEAFF	TGTGCCAGCAGCTTGGTTGGGGGTCACCCTGAAGCTTTCTTT
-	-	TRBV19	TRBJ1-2	CASSITRDGNYGYTF	TGTGCCAGTAGTATCACCAGGGACGGAAACTATGGCTACACCTTC
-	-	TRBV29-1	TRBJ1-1	CSATDMNTEAFF	TGCAGCGCGACAGATATGAACACTGAAGCTTTCTTT
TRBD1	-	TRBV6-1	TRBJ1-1	CASSVGGQGNTEAFF	TGTGCCAGCAGTGTTGGGGGACAGGGGAACACTGAAGCTTTCTTT
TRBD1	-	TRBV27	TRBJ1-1	CASSTMTRQGANTEAFF	TGTGCCAGCAGTACAATGACCCGACAGGGGGCGAACACTGAAGCTTTCTTT
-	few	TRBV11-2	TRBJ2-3	CASSLGRGPDTQYF	TGTGCCAGCAGCTTAGGGCGGGGTCCAGATACGCAGTATTTT